The 30 T cell receptor beta chains below were found in one sample sequenced in a study of blood T cell repertoires in COVID-19. This table comes from immunoSEQ multiplex PCR, and its TCRdb copy is limited to in-frame clones, with some not included. The sample includes 350,000 to 450,000 clones, 80% to 90% seen only once; the top ten take roughly 1.1%. The sample consisted of PBMCs or T cells enriched from blood (not recorded which). The receptors come from a man aged 30-40 years who had recovered from COVID-19.

This clone has a count of ten or more. The rearrangement joins TRBV7-9 to TRBJ1-3; TRBD1 aligns across 9 bases. Germline CDR1 is SEHNR and CDR2 is FQNEAQ (reference sequence). This CDR3 is 17 amino acids long. Germline trimming cut 0 bases from V and 4 bases from J; bases unmatched to any gene: 7. CDR3 in amino acids: CASSLAGDRVPGNTIYF. The CDR3 bases are TGTGCCAGCAGCTTAGCCGGGGACAGGGTGCCAGGAAACACCATATATTTT.

The chain has TRBV11-2 and TRBJ1-1; 7 positions agree with TRBD1. Trimming took 1 base from V and 4 from J; bases not matched to a gene: 6. Germline-derived CDR1 and CDR2 are SGHAT and FQNNGV. This CDR3 has 15 amino acids. CDR3 DNA: TGTGCCAGCAGCTTAGCCCCACAGGGGTCCACTGAAGCTTTCTTT. Its protein is CASSLAPQGSTEAFF. Full variable domain (missing parts from reference TRBV11-2 and TRBJ1-1): EAGVAQSPRYKIIEKRQSVAFWCNPISGHATLYWYQQILGQGPKLLIQFQNNGVVDDSQLPKDRFSAERLKGVDSTLKIQPAKLEDSAVYLCASSLAPQGSTEAFFGQGTRLTVV.

The chain combines TRBV12-5 with TRBJ2-2; TRBD1 agrees at 8 bases. CDR1 and CDR2 from the germline V gene are LGHNT and FRNRAP. Losses at the gene ends were 3 bases for V and 3 bases for J; bases not matched to a gene: 3. This CDR3 is built from 15 residues. CDR3 DNA sequence: TGTGCTAGTGGTTTCAGGGGGCGATACACCGGGGAGCTGTTTTTT. Translation: CASGFRGRYTGELFF.

This rearrangement joins TRBV5-4 to TRBJ1-3; no firm D call. Germline CDR1 is SGHNT and CDR2 is YYREEE (reference sequence). The CDR3 spans 16 residues. Trimming removed 3 bases at V and 2 bases at J, with 15 bases between. In DNA, the CDR3 is TGTGCCAGCAGCTCGCGCCAGGCATTAACTGGAAACACCATATATTTT. This sequence encodes CASSSRQALTGNTIYF.

The chain employs TRBV27 and TRBJ2-7; the D is unclear. The CDR3 contains 13 residues. V lost 1 base and J 1 base, leaving 5 bases between the germline ends. Germline lookup yields CDR1 MNHEY and CDR2 SMNVEV (reference sequence). CDR3 residues: CASSLWQSYEQYF. The CDR3 region has the DNA TGTGCCAGCAGTTTATGGCAGTCCTACGAGCAGTACTTC.

With regard to this clone: Different DNA sequences within this sample yield the same CDR3. This chain links TRBV5-1 with TRBJ1-5; TRBD1 matches 9 bases. This CDR3 region has 14 residues. The junction had 3 bases not matched to a gene; V was cut back by 4 bases and J by 4 bases. Germline lookup yields CDR1 SGHRS and CDR2 YFSETQ. CDR3 nucleotides: TGCGCCAGCAGCGAAGGGACAGGGAATCAGCCCCAGCATTTT. This gives the protein CASSEGTGNQPQHF.

V gene TRBV9 combines with J gene TRBJ1-6; 7 bases are shared with TRBD1. The V and J ends lost 3 bases and 7 bases, in that order; junction bases with no gene match: 7. The CDR3 has 15 residues. In germline, CDR1 is SGDLS, CDR2 YYNGEE. The CDR3 spells CASSARGQINSPLHF. The CDR3 DNA reads as TGTGCCAGCAGCGCCAGGGGACAGATCAATTCACCCCTCCACTTT.

This CDR3 is CASSFSGVGYTF. The CDR3 coding sequence is TGCGCCAGCAGCTTTAGCGGAGTAGGCTACACCTTC. The chain links TRBV5-1 to TRBJ1-2; no clear D. Between the trimmed V and J ends, which lost 2 bases and 8 bases, there was a span of 10 bases. The germline V gene has CDR1 SGHRS and CDR2 YFSETQ. The CDR3 is 12 amino acids.

The V call is TRBV19, the J call TRBJ1-2; TRBD1 matches 8 bases. The CDR3 is 19 residues long. From germline, CDR1 is LNHDA and CDR2 SQIVND (reference sequence). V was clipped by 5 bases and J by 2 bases; unmatched bases: 19. The CDR3 bases are TGTGCCAGTAGTCCCATCTATTCACAGGGCGGGACAGGCAACTATGGCTACACCTTC. Amino acids: CASSPIYSQGGTGNYGYTF. The full variable domain, its missing parts supplied by reference TRBV19 and TRBJ1-2, is DGGITQSPKYLFRKEGQNVTLSCEQNLNHDAMYWYRQDPGQGLRLIYYSQIVNDFQKGDIAEGYSVSREKKESFPLTVTSAQKNPTAFYLCASSPIYSQGGTGNYGYTFGSGTRLTVV.

The chain is built from TRBV6-2 or TRBV6-3 and TRBJ2-7; D is possibly TRBD1 (6 bases). The V and J ends lost 2 bases and 0 bases respectively, with 14 bases between them. The CDR3 is 16 residues long. Germline-derived CDR1 and CDR2 are MNHEY and SVGEGT. In DNA form, the CDR3 reads TGTGCCAGCAGTTACATCGGACAGATTTACTCCTACGAGCAGTACTTC. It translates to CASSYIGQIYSYEQYF.

The J gene is TRBJ2-7, the V gene TRBV5-1; the match to TRBD2 covers 9 bases. CDR3 length: 19 amino acids. Trimming took 0 bases from V and 0 from J; bases not matched to a gene: 13. Germline V lookup: CDR1 SGHRS, CDR2 YFSETQ. The CDR3 sequence: CASSLAPVLAGGTSYEQYF. Written as DNA, the CDR3 is TGCGCCAGCAGCTTGGCCCCCGTTCTTGCGGGAGGGACCTCCTACGAGCAGTACTTC.

This clone was seen a few times. The chain uses TRBV29-1 and TRBJ2-1; 8 nucleotides match TRBD2. From germline, CDR1 is SQVTM and CDR2 ANQGSEA. The V and J ends lost 7 bases and 1 base, in that order; junction bases with no gene match: 6. CDR3 length: 14 residues. The CDR3 DNA reads as TGCAGCGGCCGACTAGCGAGATCCTACAATGAGCAGTTCTTC. Its translation is CSGRLARSYNEQFF.

The gene calls are TRBV6-5 and TRBJ1-6; 7 bases are shared with TRBD1. Trimming at V came to 2 bases and at J to 9 bases, leaving 4 bases not matched to a gene. Looked up from germline, CDR1 is MNHEY and CDR2 is SVGAGI. There are 14 residues in the CDR3. This CDR3 reads CASSYATGVSPLHF. The DNA of the CDR3 is TGTGCCAGCAGTTACGCAACAGGGGTTTCACCCCTCCACTTT.

This chain connects TRBV5-1 to TRBJ2-2, with 9 bases that match TRBD2. Germline CDR1 is SGHRS and CDR2 is YFSETQ. J gave up 1 base and V 4 bases, and 5 bases lay outside the gene matches. The CDR3 is 16 amino acids. The CDR3 loop is CASSGRLAENTGELFF. The CDR3 coding sequence is TGCGCCAGCAGCGGCCGACTAGCGGAGAACACCGGGGAGCTGTTTTTT.

V usage is TRBV6-6 and J usage is TRBJ2-3; 12 bases line up with TRBD1. V shed 6 bases and J 5 bases; nucleotides not matched to a gene: 6. The CDR3 runs to 15 residues. Germline CDR1 MNHNY, CDR2 SVGAGI (reference sequence). The CDR3 nucleotides are TGTGCCAGCAGCTGGGACAGGGGGCGTGTAGATACGCAGTATTTT. This codes for CASSWDRGRVDTQYF.

The chain couples TRBV5-4 to TRBJ1-1; the D gene is possibly TRBD1 (5 bases). The CDR3 consists of 13 residues. V shed 0 bases and J shed 6 bases, with 9 bases lying between them. Looked up from germline, CDR1 is SGHNT and CDR2 is YYREEE (reference sequence). CDR3 region: CASSLVGGAEAFF. The CDR3, as DNA: TGTGCCAGCAGCTTGGTGGGGGGTGCTGAAGCTTTCTTT.

This clone appeared a few times. V is TRBV11-2 and J is TRBJ1-4, with TRBD1 as a possible D gene (5 bases). The germline V and J ends were trimmed by 2 bases and 7 bases, with 14 bases remaining between them. CDR3 length equals 15 residues. Germline lookup yields CDR1 SGHAT and CDR2 FQNNGV. CDR3 region: CASSLRGSAGEKLFF. In nucleotides, the CDR3 is TGTGCCAGCAGCTTACGGGGGTCAGCTGGTGAAAAACTGTTTTTT.

As concerns this clone: Germline is not matched at one junction end, which may reflect a read error. The chain has TRBV11-2 and TRBJ1-2, with 7 bases fitting TRBD1. The germline V gene has CDR1 SGHAT and CDR2 FQNNGV. The CDR3 runs 10 residues. The CDR3 here is CASSSGTASF. The CDR3 coding sequence is TGTGCCAGCTCGTCAGGGACAGCTTCCTTC. The whole variable domain, filled in from reference TRBV11-2 and TRBJ1-2, reads EAGVAQSPRYKIIEKRQSVAFWCNPISGHATLYWYQQILGQGPKLLIQFQNNGVVDDSQLPKDRFSAERLKGVDSTLKIQPAKLEDSAVYLCASSSGTASFGSGTRLTVV.

V is TRBV12-3 or TRBV12-4 and J is TRBJ1-5; D gene unclear. The CDR3 has 12 residues. V was trimmed by 4 bases and J by 6 bases, leaving 7 bases between them. The CDR3 region is CASSSTVQPQHF. The CDR3 DNA follows: TGTGCCAGCAGTTCGACTGTTCAGCCCCAGCATTTT.

As concerns this clone: Other DNA sequences from this sample encode an identical CDR3 as well. The gene calls are TRBV12-3 or TRBV12-4 and TRBJ1-2; 8 positions match TRBD1. The CDR3 loop spans 13 amino acids. After removal of 6 bases from V and 4 bases from J, the junction contained 4 bases not matched to a gene. The CDR3 here is CASSQQGAYGYTF. The CDR3 nucleotides read TGTGCCAGCAGCCAGCAGGGGGCCTATGGCTACACCTTC.

The chain combines TRBV5-8 with TRBJ1-1; D might be TRBD1 (5 bases). CDR1 and CDR2 (germline): SGHTS, YDEGEE. This CDR3 has 15 residues. Trimming removed 0 bases at V and 5 bases at J, with 14 bases between. In nucleotides, the CDR3 is TGTGCCAGCAGCTTGGAAGCGGGGGTGGGGACTGAAGCTTTCTTT. Protein product: CASSLEAGVGTEAFF.

The gene calls are TRBV3-1 (or the pseudogene TRBV3-2) and TRBJ1-1, with D possibly TRBD1 on 5 matching bases. This CDR3 spans 16 amino acids. With 1 base removed from V and 1 base from J, the gap between germline ends came to 13 bases. Per germline, CDR1 LGHDT and CDR2 YNNKEL (reference sequence). CDR3 sequence (DNA): TGTGCCAGCAGCCAAGGCGCTATGGGGGGGAACACTGAAGCTTTCTTT. Translation: CASSQGAMGGNTEAFF.

The chain joins TRBV4-1 to TRBJ1-1; D gene ambiguous. CDR1 and CDR2 from the germline V gene are MGHRA and YSYEKL. The ends were cut back, 3 bases at V and 1 base at J, with 9 bases in the middle. The CDR3 totals 14 residues. The CDR3: CASSQAPENTEAFF. The DNA of the CDR3 is TGCGCCAGCAGCCAGGCCCCTGAGAACACTGAAGCTTTCTTT.

The rearrangement uses TRBV5-4 and TRBJ2-7, with 11 bases fitting TRBD2. Germline-derived CDR1 and CDR2 are SGHNT and YYREEE (reference sequence). Trimming took 0 bases from V and 4 from J; bases not matched to a gene: 3. The CDR3 sequence is 15 residues long. For the CDR3, the DNA is TGTGCCAGCAGCTTGGATACTAGCGGGAGTTACGAGCAGTACTTC. It translates to CASSLDTSGSYEQYF.

The J gene is TRBJ2-2, the V gene TRBV7-9, with TRBD1 as a possible D gene (6 bases). In germline, CDR1 is SEHNR, CDR2 FQNEAQ (reference sequence). The CDR3 is 16 amino acids. Between the trimmed V and J ends, which lost 2 bases and 5 bases, there was a span of 15 bases. This CDR3 reads CASSLTGTGFTGELFF. For the CDR3, the DNA is TGTGCCAGCAGCTTAACCGGTACAGGGTTTACCGGGGAGCTGTTTTTT.

The table lists this clone with a count of one. The rearrangement links TRBV7-2 to TRBJ2-4; 9 nucleotides agree with TRBD2. Germline V gene lookup returns CDR1 SGHTA and CDR2 FQGNSA. The CDR3 sequence is 15 residues long. J lost 3 bases, V lost 4 bases, and 4 bases had no gene match. Here the CDR3 reads CASSSLAGIKNIQYF. As DNA, the CDR3 is TGTGCCAGCAGCTCTCTAGCGGGGATCAAAAACATTCAGTACTTC. Combining the CDR3 with reference TRBV7-2 and TRBJ2-4 gives the whole variable domain GAGVSQSPSNKVTEKGKDVELRCDPISGHTALYWYRQSLGQGLEFLIYFQGNSAPDKSGLPSDRFSAERTGGSVSTLTIQRTQQEDSAVYLCASSSLAGIKNIQYFGAGTRLSVL.

The rearrangement uses TRBV6-2 or TRBV6-3 and TRBJ2-3; 13 bases line up with TRBD2. The CDR3 extends over 19 amino acids. The germline gives CDR1 MNHEY, CDR2 SVGEGT. Germline trimming cut 5 bases from V and 5 bases from J; bases unmatched to any gene: 16. The CDR3: CASSPLGGLAGSGEDTQYF. In nucleotides, the CDR3 is TGTGCCAGCAGTCCACTGGGGGGACTAGCGGGAAGTGGGGAAGATACGCAGTATTTT.

CDR3 bases: TGTGCCAGCTCACAGAACAGGGGGCGAGGCACTGAAGCTTTCTTT. Encoded protein: CASSQNRGRGTEAFF. V gene TRBV18 combines with J gene TRBJ1-1; 9 nucleotides match TRBD1. After removal of 4 bases from V and 4 bases from J, the junction contained 7 bases not matched to a gene. Germline V gene data show CDR1 as KGHSH and CDR2 as LQKENI. The CDR3 is made up of 15 amino acids.

The chain carries TRBV6-5 and TRBJ2-1; 7 nucleotides align to TRBD2. With V trimmed by 8 bases and J by 8 bases, 15 bases remained unmatched. The CDR3 sequence is 15 residues long. CDR1 and CDR2 from the germline V gene are MNHEY and SVGAGI. The CDR3, as DNA: TGTGCCAGCTCTAGAAAGGCGGGAGTGGGGGATGAGCAGTTCTTC. This encodes CASSRKAGVGDEQFF.

The chain uses TRBV3-1 (or the pseudogene TRBV3-2) and TRBJ2-7; D unresolved. This CDR3 contains 13 residues. V lost 3 bases and J lost 3, with 9 bases in between. Germline CDR1 is LGHDT and CDR2 is YNNKEL (reference sequence). The CDR3 nucleotides read TGTGCCAGCAGCCAGTCGACACTCTACGAGCAGTACTTC. This sequence encodes CASSQSTLYEQYF.